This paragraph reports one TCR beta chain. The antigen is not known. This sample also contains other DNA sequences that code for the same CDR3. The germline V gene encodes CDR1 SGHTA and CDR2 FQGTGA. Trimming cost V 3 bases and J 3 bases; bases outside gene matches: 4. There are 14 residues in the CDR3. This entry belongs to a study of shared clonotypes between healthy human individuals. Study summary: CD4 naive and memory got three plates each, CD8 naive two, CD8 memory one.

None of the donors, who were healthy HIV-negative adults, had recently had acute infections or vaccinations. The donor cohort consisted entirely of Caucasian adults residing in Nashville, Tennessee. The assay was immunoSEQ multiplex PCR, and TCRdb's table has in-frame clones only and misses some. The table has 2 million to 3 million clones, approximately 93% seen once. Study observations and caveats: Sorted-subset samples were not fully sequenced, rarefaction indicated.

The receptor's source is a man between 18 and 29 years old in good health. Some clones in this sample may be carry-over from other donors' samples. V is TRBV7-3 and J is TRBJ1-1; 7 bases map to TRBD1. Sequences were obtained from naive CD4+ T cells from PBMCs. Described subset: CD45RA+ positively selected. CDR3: CASSLRGRDTEAFF. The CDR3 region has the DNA TGTGCCAGCAGCTTGAGGGGGCGCGACACTGAAGCTTTCTTT. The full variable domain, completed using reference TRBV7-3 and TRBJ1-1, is GAGVSQTPSNKVTEKGKYVELRCDPISGHTALYWYRQSLGQGPEFLIYFQGTGAADDSGLPNDRFFAVRPEGSVSTLKIQRTERGDSAVYLCASSLRGRDTEAFFGQGTRLTVV.